This T cell receptor (beta chain) was recorded in a study of blood T cell repertoires in COVID-19. Study details: Nucleic acid was either cDNA or gDNA, and it came from T cells, B-cell-depleted T cells, or PBMCs.

Germline V lookup: CDR1 SGHRS, CDR2 YFSETQ. J was trimmed by 4 bases and V by 4 bases; bases with no gene match: 4. The length of the CDR3 is 14 residues. Per the study methods: Nucleated cell counts were estimated from reference gene primer amplification. Data came from immunoSEQ multiplex PCR; TCRdb stores just in-frame clones and leaves some out. From that table come the V and J calls and clone size; the DNA was used to work out D and trimming. The table lists under 75,000 clones, over 80% of them singletons. The material sequenced was peripheral blood. This TCR was recovered from a human donor in a cohort sampled during active COVID-19. The chain links TRBV5-1 to TRBJ2-1; 8 bases match TRBD1. The CDR3 region has the DNA TGCGCCAGCAGCGCGGGACAGGAGTACAATGAGCAGTTCTTC. Translating it yields CASSAGQEYNEQFF.